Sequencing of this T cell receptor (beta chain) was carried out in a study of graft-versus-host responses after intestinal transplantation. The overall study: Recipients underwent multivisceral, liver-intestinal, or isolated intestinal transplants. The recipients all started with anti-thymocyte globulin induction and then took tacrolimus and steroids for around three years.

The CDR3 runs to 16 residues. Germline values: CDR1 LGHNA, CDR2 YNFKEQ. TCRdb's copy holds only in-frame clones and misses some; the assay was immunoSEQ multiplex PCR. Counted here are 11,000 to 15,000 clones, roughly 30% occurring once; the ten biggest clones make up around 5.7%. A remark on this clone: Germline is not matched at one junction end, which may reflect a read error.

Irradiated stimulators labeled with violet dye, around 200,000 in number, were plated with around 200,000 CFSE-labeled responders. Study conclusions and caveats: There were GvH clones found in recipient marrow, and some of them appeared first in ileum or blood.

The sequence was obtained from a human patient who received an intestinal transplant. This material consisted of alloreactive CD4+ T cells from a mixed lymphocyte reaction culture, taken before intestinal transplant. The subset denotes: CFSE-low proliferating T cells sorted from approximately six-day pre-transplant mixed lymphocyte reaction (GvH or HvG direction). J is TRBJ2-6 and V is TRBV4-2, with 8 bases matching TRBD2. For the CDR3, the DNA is TGTGCCAGCAGCCAAACGGGGGGGTCTGGAGCCAACGTCCTGACTTTC. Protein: CASSQTGGSGANVLTF.